This section outlines one T cell receptor beta chain sequence together with its context. A single count supports this clone. This receptor's antigen is unknown. Base qualities were left out, and no much larger clone turns up one base away. The collaborating institutions used their own protocols to collect whole blood in K2EDTA tubes. For TCRbeta analysis, collaborators shipped samples as frozen whole blood, isolated PBMCs, or DNA extracted from either of those sample types. The immunoSEQ Assay, a bias-controlled multiplex PCR, was used to amplify TCRbeta CDR3 regions from genomic DNA. The authors' pipeline ran thus. Within the assay, amplification of reference gene primers was used to estimate how many nucleated cells each sample contained. To quantify the absolute abundance of each unique TCRbeta CDR3 rearrangement, sequence reads were collapsed and filtered. For each sample, productive Simpson clonality was calculated by taking the square root of Simpson's diversity index across productive rearrangements. TCRdb took this table from immuneACCESS and kept in-frame rearrangements with V and J called. Such tables lack part of the clones; where checked against another copy, unresolved V genes explain under half of the gap, and the rest is unexplained. The V and J calls and clone size were taken over from that table, and D and trimming were inferred from the DNA. Counted in this sample were about 48,000 clones; over 75% of them appeared once. About 15% of the sample is taken by the ten largest.

Via the germline V gene (reference sequence), CDR1 is LGHDT and CDR2 YNNKEL. The CDR3 runs 14 amino acids, cysteine and phenylalanine included. Solely the CDR3 DNA is kept, with 42 bases framed from the first base. At the junction V is shortened by 4 bases and J by 7 bases; bases outside the gene matches: 7. The data belong to a study of blood T cell repertoires in COVID-19 (dated by TCRdb to about 2020). For context, the study as a whole: The collaborator samples originated in the United States, Italy and Spain and spanned the acute and convalescent phases of COVID-19. The prospective study material was composed of cDNA or gDNA derived from T cells, B-cell-depleted T cells, or PBMCs. The dataset comprised deeply sampled blood TCRbeta repertoires from subjects exposed to, actively infected with, or recovered from COVID-19. The repertoires were released in a freely available public database intended as a resource for research on the immune response to SARS-CoV-2. The samples were drawn from the first 160 participants of the ongoing ImmuneRACE study and from over a thousand subjects provided by 6 global collaborators. Sample metadata almost always included a de-identified subject ID, COVID-19 status, age in years and sex. HLA class I and class II types, where available, came from metadata supplied by the sample provider rather than from assay-based typing.

Broader findings and caveats from the paper: How much clinical and demographic metadata was included differed by source and by participant, and the metadata was provided uncurated.

The clonotype comes from a human donor in a cohort sampled during active COVID-19. The donor label of this sample is uncertain. The chain is made from TRBV3-1 (or the pseudogene TRBV3-2) and TRBJ1-5; 7 central nucleotides agree with TRBD1. Sample: peripheral blood. The CDR3 region: CASSLQGVGQPQHF. The DNA sequence is given as TGTGCCAGCAGCCTTCAGGGGGTGGGACAGCCCCAGCATTTT.